What follows are 16 T cell receptor beta chains derived from one specimen sequenced in a study of regulatory T cells in long-lasting Graves disease. Sample time point: newly diagnosed GD, antithyroid drugs for less than 3 months. Following extraction of RNA from PBMCs, that RNA was used to make the TCR library. Arm-PCR with iRepertoire HTBI primers amplified the CDR3 regions for these TCR beta libraries. TCRdb reanalysed the multiplex PCR reads using MiXCR and keeps one entry per CDR3 protein. The sample gives around 480,000 distinct CDR3 sequences, about 15% of which show up once; 20% to 25% is in the top ten. These data are also associated with another study on T cells in Graves' hyperthyroidism and ophthalmopathy.

The sample was peripheral blood mononuclear cells (PBMCs), taken at new diagnosis, from a patient treated with antithyroid drugs. The source of these receptors is a woman between 40 and 65 years old with Graves disease.

This clonotype was detected ten times or more. The chain couples TRBV12-5 to TRBJ1-4, with 7 nucleotides matching TRBD1. J gave up 4 bases and V 3 bases, and 8 bases lay outside the gene matches. This CDR3 contains 16 residues. From germline, CDR1 is LGHNT and CDR2 FRNRAP. Here the CDR3 reads CASGLIQGSSNEKLFF. CDR3 nucleotides: TGTGCTAGTGGTTTAATACAGGGGTCAAGTAATGAAAAACTGTTTTTT.

This clonotype was seen many times. The V call is TRBV28, the J call TRBJ2-3; a possible D gene is TRBD1 (6 bases). The CDR3 runs 13 residues. V lost 5 bases and J 6 bases, leaving 12 bases between the germline ends. From germline, CDR1 is MDHEN and CDR2 SYDVKM. CDR3 amino acids: CASSGGGRDTQYF. For the CDR3, the DNA is TGTGCCAGCAGTGGTGGGGGCCGGGATACGCAGTATTTT.

Details on this clonotype: The junction differs from germline at one of its ends, possibly a read error. The chain links TRBV10-3 to TRBJ1-3; D is unclear. CDR3 length: 16 residues. Per the germline V gene, CDR1 is ENHRY and CDR2 is SYGVKD. The CDR3 sequence is CAISGSGPGSANTIYF. The CDR3 DNA follows: TGTGCCATCAGTGGGTCGGGCCCCGGATCTGCAAACACCATATATTTT.

This clonotype was picked up many times. The chain couples TRBV12-3 or TRBV12-4 to TRBJ2-3; 13 bases map to TRBD2. V lost 6 bases to trimming and J lost 7 bases; unmatched junction nucleotides: 25. The CDR3 contains 21 residues. CDR3 nucleotides: TGTGCCAGCAGCCCCTCGGGGACTAGCGGGGTGGGGGGCAACGGGAGAAATACGCAGTATTTT. As protein: CASSPSGTSGVGGNGRNTQYF.

In this sample, this clonotype turned up a few times. The chain couples TRBV6-2 or TRBV6-3 to TRBJ2-1; D gene ambiguous. The CDR3 extends over 17 amino acids. Germline V gene sequence: CDR1 MNHEY, CDR2 SVGEGT. The V gene lost 0 bases and the J gene lost 0 bases, with 12 bases spanning the gap. The CDR3 region is CASSYSVGQDSYNEQFF. The CDR3, as DNA: TGTGCCAGCAGTTACTCGGTAGGGCAGGACTCCTACAATGAGCAGTTCTTC.

At least ten counts were recorded for this clonotype. The chain is built from TRBV7-3 and TRBJ2-3; tentatively, D is TRBD1 (5 bases). Germline values: CDR1 SGHTA, CDR2 FQGTGA. This CDR3 contains 14 residues. Trimming pared 4 bases from V and 1 base from J, leaving 9 bases between. CDR3 sequence reads: CASSWQGGTDTQYF. In nucleotides, the CDR3 is TGTGCCAGCAGCTGGCAGGGCGGCACAGATACGCAGTATTTT.

This clonotype occurred once. A much larger clonotype is one base distant, so this may be a read error. The CDR3 DNA reads TGTGCCAGCAGCTGGACTAGCGGGGTGGAGACCCAGTACTTC. Protein: CASSWTSGVETQYF. The chain has TRBV7-2 and TRBJ2-3; 12 positions agree with TRBD2. The closer fit of TRBJ2-5 to the DNA end suggests the J call may be wrong. Germline CDR1 reads SGHTA; CDR2 reads FQGNSA. The CDR3 loop spans 14 amino acids.

This clonotype was seen ten or more times. The chain links TRBV3-1 to TRBJ1-6, with 7 bases fitting TRBD1. This CDR3 comprises 16 residues. Germline V gives CDR1 LGHDT, CDR2 YNNKEL (reference sequence). The V and J ends lost 6 bases and 5 bases, in that order; junction bases with no gene match: 10. CDR3 amino acids: CASRAEDRIDNSPLHF. Here the CDR3 DNA reads TGTGCCAGCAGGGCAGAGGACAGGATAGATAATTCACCCCTCCACTTT. Looking up the rest from reference TRBV3-1 and TRBJ1-6 gives the full variable domain: DTAVSQTPKYLVTQMGNDKSIKCEQNLGHDTMYWYKQDSKKFLKIMFSYNNKELIINETVPNRFSPKSPDKAHLNLHINSLELGDSAVYFCASRAEDRIDNSPLHFGNGTRLTVT.

This clonotype was detected many times. The rearrangement joins TRBV11-2 to TRBJ2-3, with 8 nucleotides matching TRBD1. V trimming: 3 bases; J trimming: 1 base; junction bases outside the gene matches: 6. The CDR3 consists of 16 residues. The V gene's germline CDR1 is SGHAT and CDR2 FQNNGV. CDR3 residues: CASSLTQGAGTDTQYF. The CDR3 coding sequence is TGTGCCAGCAGCTTGACCCAGGGGGCCGGCACAGATACGCAGTATTTT.

Ten or more counts support this clonotype. The chain is built from TRBV2 and TRBJ1-4; perhaps TRBD1 as D (5 bases). The CDR3 runs 13 residues. The germline CDR1 and CDR2 sequences are SNHLY and FYNNEI. V was trimmed by 7 bases and J by 5 bases, leaving 11 bases between them. The CDR3 protein is CASNPGPNEKLFF. The CDR3 region has the DNA TGTGCCAGCAACCCGGGGCCGAATGAAAAACTGTTTTTT.

The chain employs TRBV5-4 and TRBJ2-1; D unclear. Looked up from germline, CDR1 is SGHNT and CDR2 is YYREEE (reference sequence). This CDR3 contains 15 residues. The V end lost 4 bases, the J end lost 0 bases, and 11 bases lay between the germline ends. The CDR3 nucleotides are TGTGCCAGCAGCACGAAGGCTAGCTCCTACAATGAGCAGTTCTTC. Translating gives CASSTKASSYNEQFF.

This clonotype was seen repeatedly, ten times or more. J is TRBJ1-3 and V is TRBV30; D is unclear. Deletions cut 1 base from V and 0 bases from J, with 10 bases between. The CDR3 totals 15 residues. Germline loops: CDR1 GTSNPN, CDR2 SVGIG (reference sequence). This CDR3 is CAWSAPGSSGNTIYF. The DNA of the CDR3 is TGTGCCTGGAGTGCCCCCGGCAGCTCTGGAAACACCATATATTTT.

V gene TRBV5-1 combines with J gene TRBJ1-1; 9 bases fit TRBD1. This CDR3 comprises 14 residues. Germline V gives CDR1 SGHRS, CDR2 YFSETQ. V dropped 3 bases and J dropped 5; count of bases not matched to a gene: 5. CDR3 DNA: TGCGCCAGCAGCTGGGACAGGGTGAGGACTGAAGCTTTCTTT. Its protein is CASSWDRVRTEAFF.

V and J are TRBV3-1 and TRBJ2-4; possibly TRBD1 for D (5 bases). Germline lookup yields CDR1 LGHDT and CDR2 YNNKEL (reference sequence). V dropped 5 bases and J dropped 3 bases, with 11 bases sitting between them. This CDR3 is 14 amino acids long. CDR3 coding DNA: TGTGCCAGCAGCAGGGGTATGAGCAAAAACATTCAGTACTTC. It yields the protein CASSRGMSKNIQYF.

In this sample, this clonotype turned up once. The V and J genes are TRBV6-5 and TRBJ1-1; TRBD1 aligns across 8 bases. J gave up 3 bases and V 2 bases, and 5 bases lay outside the gene matches. Germline loops: CDR1 MNHEY, CDR2 SVGAGI. The CDR3 sequence is 15 residues long. CDR3 sequence reads: CASSYGIQGDTEAFF. DNA for the CDR3: TGTGCCAGCAGTTACGGAATACAGGGGGACACTGAAGCTTTCTTT.

V gene TRBV4-1 combines with J gene TRBJ2-3; 8 nucleotides line up with TRBD2. Losses at the gene ends were 0 bases for V and 4 bases for J; bases not matched to a gene: 6. This CDR3 comprises 16 residues. In germline, CDR1 is MGHRA, CDR2 YSYEKL. The CDR3 nucleotides read TGCGCCAGCAGCCAAGATCCCAGCGGGGGCTCAGATACGCAGTATTTT. Protein sequence: CASSQDPSGGSDTQYF.